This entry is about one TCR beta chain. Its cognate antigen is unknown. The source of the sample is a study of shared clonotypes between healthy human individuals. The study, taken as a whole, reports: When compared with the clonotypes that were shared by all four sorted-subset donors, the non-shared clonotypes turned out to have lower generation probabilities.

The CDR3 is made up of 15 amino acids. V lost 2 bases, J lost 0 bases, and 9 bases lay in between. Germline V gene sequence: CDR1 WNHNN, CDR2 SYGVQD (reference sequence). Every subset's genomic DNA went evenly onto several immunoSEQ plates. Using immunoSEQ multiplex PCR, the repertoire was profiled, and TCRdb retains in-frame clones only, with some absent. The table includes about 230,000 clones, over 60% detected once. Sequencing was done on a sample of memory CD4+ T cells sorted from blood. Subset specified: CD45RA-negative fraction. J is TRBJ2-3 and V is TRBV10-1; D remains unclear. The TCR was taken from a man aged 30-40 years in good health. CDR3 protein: CASSEAEASTDTQYF. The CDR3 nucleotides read TGCGCCAGCAGTGAGGCGGAAGCTAGCACAGATACGCAGTATTTT.